These 9 T cell receptor beta chains were all obtained from the same sample, sequenced in a study of sequential checkpoint blockade in melanoma. TCRdb keeps only in-frame clones here, not all; method: immunoSEQ multiplex PCR. The sample yields thousands of clones, 20% seen once. Stated treatment: randomized to nivolumab then ipilimumab (arm A) or the reverse (arm B). Here the sequenced sample was tumor tissue (inferred from file names), taken from a patient given nivolumab and ipilimumab in sequence. The receptors shown here come from a human donor with melanoma.

The chain combines TRBV10-2 with TRBJ2-5; 8 nucleotides line up with TRBD1. Germline assignment: CDR1 WSHSY and CDR2 SAAADI. CDR3 length: 16 amino acids. The trim removed 5 bases at V and 1 base at J, leaving 9 bases unmatched. The CDR3 DNA follows: TGCGCCAGCAGTCTTAACAGGGGGGCTCTCCAAGAGACCCAGTACTTC. Protein sequence: CASSLNRGALQETQYF.

The chain joins TRBV6-8 to TRBJ2-3; D remains ambiguous. V dropped 5 bases and J dropped 2 bases, with 14 bases sitting between them. The germline V gene encodes CDR1 MNHGY and CDR2 SAAAGT. CDR3 length: 15 amino acids. The CDR3 DNA reads TGTGCCAGCAGTGCCCTGACGAGCCTCACAGATACGCAGTATTTT. Translating gives CASSALTSLTDTQYF.

In its sample, this clone was seen many times. This rearrangement joins TRBV7-6 to TRBJ2-7; 9 nucleotides line up with TRBD1. This CDR3 comprises 14 residues. From germline, CDR1 is SGHVS and CDR2 FNYEAQ. The V and J ends lost 3 bases and 6 bases, in that order; junction bases with no gene match: 6. The CDR3 DNA reads as TGTGCCAGCAGCTTCCGGGACAGGGAGGGCGAGCAGTACTTC. Residues: CASSFRDREGEQYF.

This clone has just one count. The CDR3 loop reads CASNRGGGSYNEQFF. The CDR3 coding sequence is TGTGCCAGCAATAGGGGCGGGGGCTCCTACAATGAGCAGTTCTTC. This chain joins TRBV19 and TRBJ2-1; 7 positions agree with TRBD2. Looked up from germline, CDR1 is LNHDA and CDR2 is SQIVND (reference sequence). This CDR3 contains 15 residues. V was clipped by 9 bases and J by 0 bases; unmatched bases: 8.

J is TRBJ2-7 and V is TRBV7-5; TRBD1 is the table's D call, not checked against the DNA. TRBV7-5 counts as a pseudogene. The CDR3 is made up of 16 amino acids. The CDR3 loop is CASSSWTGTPIYEQYF. The CDR3 bases are TGTGCCAGCAGTTCATGGACCGGGACACCGATCTACGAGCAGTACTTC.

The chain couples TRBV19 to TRBJ2-7; TRBD2 might be the D (5 bases). CDR3 length: 11 amino acids. Germline-derived CDR1 and CDR2 are LNHDA and SQIVND (reference sequence). The V and J ends lost 5 bases and 9 bases respectively, with 11 bases between them. The CDR3: CASSPGGVQYF. The CDR3 region has the DNA TGTGCCAGTAGTCCAGGAGGAGTGCAGTACTTC.

This chain joins TRBV6-8 and TRBJ1-2, with 7 positions matching TRBD1. This CDR3 comprises 13 residues. Germline CDR1 MNHGY, CDR2 SAAAGT. Germline trimming cut 6 bases from V and 7 bases from J; bases unmatched to any gene: 8. The CDR3 DNA reads TGTGCCAGCAGCGGGGGAGGGGGCACTGGCTACACCTTC. Translation: CASSGGGGTGYTF.

This clone was detected only a few times. The chain recombines TRBV6-8 with TRBJ2-1; TRBD1 or TRBD2 may be the D gene (5 bases each). Trimming stripped 0 bases from V and 7 bases from J, with 16 bases between. Germline CDR1 is MNHGY and CDR2 is SAAAGT. The CDR3 loop spans 16 amino acids. CDR3: CASSYSWPGWGNEQFF. The CDR3 coding sequence is TGTGCCAGCAGTTACTCGTGGCCAGGGTGGGGGAATGAGCAGTTCTTC.

Only a few counts were recorded for this clone. The chain employs TRBV6-8 and TRBJ1-1; tentative D call: TRBD1 (5 bases). The CDR3 contains 13 residues. In germline, CDR1 is MNHGY, CDR2 SAAAGT. Trimming cost V 7 bases and J 5 bases, with 14 bases left between them. The CDR3, as DNA: TGTGCCAGCACTAGACGGGAGGGGACTGAAGCTTTCTTT. Its translation is CASTRREGTEAFF.